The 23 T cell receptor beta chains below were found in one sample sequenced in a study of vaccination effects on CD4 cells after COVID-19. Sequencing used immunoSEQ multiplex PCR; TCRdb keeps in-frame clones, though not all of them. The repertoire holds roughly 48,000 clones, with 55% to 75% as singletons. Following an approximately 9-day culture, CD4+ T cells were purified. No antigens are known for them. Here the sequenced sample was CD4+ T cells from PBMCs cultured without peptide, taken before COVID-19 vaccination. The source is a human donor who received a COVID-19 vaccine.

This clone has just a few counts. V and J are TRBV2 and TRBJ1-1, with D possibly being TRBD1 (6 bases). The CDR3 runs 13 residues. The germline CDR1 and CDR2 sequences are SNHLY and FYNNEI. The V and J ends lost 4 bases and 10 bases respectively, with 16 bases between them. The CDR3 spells CASSGDTGSGAFF. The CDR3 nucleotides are TGTGCCAGCAGTGGGGACACAGGCAGCGGAGCTTTCTTT.

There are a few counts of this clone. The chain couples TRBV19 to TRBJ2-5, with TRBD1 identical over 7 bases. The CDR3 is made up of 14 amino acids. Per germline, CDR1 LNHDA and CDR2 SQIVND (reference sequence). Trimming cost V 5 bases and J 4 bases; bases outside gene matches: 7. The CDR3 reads CASSFGQARETQYF. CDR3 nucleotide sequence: TGTGCCAGTAGTTTTGGACAGGCCCGAGAGACCCAGTACTTC.

The DNA for the CDR3 is TGTGCCAGCAGCTTAAGGGGGACTGGGGAGCAGTACTTC. It yields the protein CASSLRGTGEQYF. V gene TRBV7-2 combines with J gene TRBJ2-7; D may match TRBD1 or TRBD2 (6 bases each). Trimming cost V 2 bases and J 7 bases, with 12 bases left between them. Germline V gene sequence: CDR1 SGHTA, CDR2 FQGNSA. The CDR3 loop spans 13 amino acids.

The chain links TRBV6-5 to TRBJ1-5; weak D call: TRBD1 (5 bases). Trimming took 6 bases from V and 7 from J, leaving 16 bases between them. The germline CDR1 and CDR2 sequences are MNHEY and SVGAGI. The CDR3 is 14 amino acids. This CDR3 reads CASRGSGAGQPQHF. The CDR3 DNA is TGTGCCAGCAGAGGGTCCGGGGCAGGGCAGCCCCAGCATTTT.

CDR3 DNA: TGTGCCAGCAGCATGGGGGCCGGGACAGTCAATTCACCCCTCCACTTT. This translates into CASSMGAGTVNSPLHF. This chain links TRBV5-6 with TRBJ1-6; 7 bases agree with TRBD1. Trimming at V came to 4 bases and at J to 7 bases, leaving 11 bases not matched to a gene. This CDR3 is 16 amino acids long. Germline V gives CDR1 SGHDT, CDR2 YYEEEE.

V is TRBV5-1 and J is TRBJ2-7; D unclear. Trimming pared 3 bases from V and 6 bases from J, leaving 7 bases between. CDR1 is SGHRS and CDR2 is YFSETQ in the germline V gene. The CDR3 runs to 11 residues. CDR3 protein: CASSWGGEQYF. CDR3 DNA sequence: TGCGCCAGCAGCTGGGGTGGCGAGCAGTACTTC.

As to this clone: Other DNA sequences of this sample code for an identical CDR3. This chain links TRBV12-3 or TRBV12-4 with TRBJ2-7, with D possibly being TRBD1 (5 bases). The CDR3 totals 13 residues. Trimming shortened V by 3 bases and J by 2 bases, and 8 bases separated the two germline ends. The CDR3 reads CASSLGQTYEQYF. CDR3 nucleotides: TGTGCCAGCAGTTTGGGGCAGACCTACGAGCAGTACTTC.

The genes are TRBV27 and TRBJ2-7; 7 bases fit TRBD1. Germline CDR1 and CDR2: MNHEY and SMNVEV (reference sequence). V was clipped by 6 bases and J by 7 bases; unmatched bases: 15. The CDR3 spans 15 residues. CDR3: CASRPNQDRSGEQYF. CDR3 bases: TGTGCCAGCAGGCCGAACCAGGACAGGTCGGGTGAGCAGTACTTC.

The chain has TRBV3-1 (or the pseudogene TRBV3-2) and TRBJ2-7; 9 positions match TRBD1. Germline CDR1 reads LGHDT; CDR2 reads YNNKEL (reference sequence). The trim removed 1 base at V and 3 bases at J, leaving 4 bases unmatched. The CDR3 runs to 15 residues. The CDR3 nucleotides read TGTGCCAGCAGCCAAGTCGGGGGACAGGGCTACGAGCAGTACTTC. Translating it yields CASSQVGGQGYEQYF.

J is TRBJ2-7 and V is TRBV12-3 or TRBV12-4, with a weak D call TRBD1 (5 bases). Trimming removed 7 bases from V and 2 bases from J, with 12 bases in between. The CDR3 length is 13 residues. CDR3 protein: CASTRAGTYEQYF. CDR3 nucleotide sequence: TGTGCCAGCACTCGGGCAGGGACCTACGAGCAGTACTTC.

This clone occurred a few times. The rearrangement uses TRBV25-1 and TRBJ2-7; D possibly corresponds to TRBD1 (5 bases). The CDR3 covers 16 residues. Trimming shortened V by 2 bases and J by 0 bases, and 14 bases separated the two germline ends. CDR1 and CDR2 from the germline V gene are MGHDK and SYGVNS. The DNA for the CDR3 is TGTGCCAGCAGTGAAGGTCAGGGCCTCAGCTCCTACGAGCAGTACTTC. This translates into CASSEGQGLSSYEQYF.

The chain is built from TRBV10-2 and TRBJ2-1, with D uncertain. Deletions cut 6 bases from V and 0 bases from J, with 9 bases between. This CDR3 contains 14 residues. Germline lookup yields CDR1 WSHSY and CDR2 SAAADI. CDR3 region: CASRIDHSYNEQFF. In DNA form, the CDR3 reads TGCGCCAGCAGGATAGACCACTCCTACAATGAGCAGTTCTTC.

CDR3: CASSLAGPQAETQYF. CDR3 in DNA: TGCGCCAGCAGCTTGGCCGGTCCGCAGGCCGAGACCCAGTACTTC. J is TRBJ2-5 and V is TRBV5-1; no clear D gene. There are 15 residues in the CDR3. The V gene's germline CDR1 is SGHRS and CDR2 YFSETQ. V lost 0 bases to trimming and J lost 5 bases, with 14 bases between them.

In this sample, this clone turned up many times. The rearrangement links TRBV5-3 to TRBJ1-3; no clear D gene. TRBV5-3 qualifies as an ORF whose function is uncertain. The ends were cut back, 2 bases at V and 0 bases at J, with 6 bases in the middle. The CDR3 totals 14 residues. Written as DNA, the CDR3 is TGTGCCAGAAGCTTAAAGAACTCTGGAAACACCATATATTTT. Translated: CARSLKNSGNTIYF.

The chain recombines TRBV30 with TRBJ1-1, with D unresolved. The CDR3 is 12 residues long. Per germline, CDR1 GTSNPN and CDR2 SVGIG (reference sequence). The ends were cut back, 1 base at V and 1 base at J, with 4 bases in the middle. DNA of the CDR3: TGTGCCTGGAGTGAAACGAACACTGAAGCTTTCTTT. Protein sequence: CAWSETNTEAFF.

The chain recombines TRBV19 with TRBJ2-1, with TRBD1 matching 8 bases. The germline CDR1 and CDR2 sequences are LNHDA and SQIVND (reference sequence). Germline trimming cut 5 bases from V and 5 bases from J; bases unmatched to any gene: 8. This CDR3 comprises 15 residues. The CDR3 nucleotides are TGTGCCAGTAGTGCCCTGACAGGGGCAAACAATGAGCAGTTCTTC. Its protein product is CASSALTGANNEQFF.

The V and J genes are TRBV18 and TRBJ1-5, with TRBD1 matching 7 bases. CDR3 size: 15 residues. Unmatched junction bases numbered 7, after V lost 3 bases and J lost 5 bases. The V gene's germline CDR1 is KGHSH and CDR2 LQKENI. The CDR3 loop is CASSPTTGSYQPQHF. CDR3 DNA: TGTGCCAGCTCACCGACGACAGGGAGTTATCAGCCCCAGCATTTT.

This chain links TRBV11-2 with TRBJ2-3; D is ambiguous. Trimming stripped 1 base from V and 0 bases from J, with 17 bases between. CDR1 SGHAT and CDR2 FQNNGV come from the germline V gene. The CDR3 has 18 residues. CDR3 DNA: TGTGCCAGCAGCTTAGGGCTCGTCAGCACCTCTAGCACAGATACGCAGTATTTT. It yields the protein CASSLGLVSTSSTDTQYF.

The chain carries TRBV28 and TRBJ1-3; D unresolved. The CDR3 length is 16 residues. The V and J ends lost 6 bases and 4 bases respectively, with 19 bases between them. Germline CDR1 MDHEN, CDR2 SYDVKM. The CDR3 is CASRPGPSAAGNTIYF. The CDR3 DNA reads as TGTGCCAGCAGACCGGGTCCCTCTGCGGCCGGAAACACCATATATTTT.

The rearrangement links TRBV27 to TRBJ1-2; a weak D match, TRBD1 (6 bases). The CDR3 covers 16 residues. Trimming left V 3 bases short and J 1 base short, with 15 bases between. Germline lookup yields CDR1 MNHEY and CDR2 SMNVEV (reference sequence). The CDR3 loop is CASSFGGPDGNYGYTF. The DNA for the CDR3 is TGTGCCAGCAGTTTTGGGGGCCCGGACGGTAACTATGGCTACACCTTC.

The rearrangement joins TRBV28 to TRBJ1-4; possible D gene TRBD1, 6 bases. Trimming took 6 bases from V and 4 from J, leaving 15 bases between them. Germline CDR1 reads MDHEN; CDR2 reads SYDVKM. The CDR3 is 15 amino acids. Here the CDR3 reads CASSPLDSLNEKLFF. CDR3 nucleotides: TGTGCCAGCAGCCCCCTGGACAGCCTTAATGAAAAACTGTTTTTT.

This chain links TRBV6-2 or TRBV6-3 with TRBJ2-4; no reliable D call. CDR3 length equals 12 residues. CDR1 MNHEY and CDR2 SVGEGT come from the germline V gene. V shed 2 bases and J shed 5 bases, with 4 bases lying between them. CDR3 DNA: TGTGCCAGCAGTTACCCAGAAAACATTCAGTACTTC. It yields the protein CASSYPENIQYF.

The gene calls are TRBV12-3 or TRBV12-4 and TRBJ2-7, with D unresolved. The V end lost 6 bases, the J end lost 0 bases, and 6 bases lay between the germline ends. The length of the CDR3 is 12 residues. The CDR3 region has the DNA TGTGCCAGCAGATTGGACTCCTACGAGCAGTACTTC. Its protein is CASRLDSYEQYF.